Here is one T cell receptor beta chain with its context. Its cognate antigen has yet to be identified. The sample holds no much larger clone one base away, and base qualities are not on file. The data originate from a study of graft-versus-host responses after intestinal transplantation (dated by TCRdb to 2020 to 2023). Describing the broader study: The transplants that recipients received were multivisceral, liver-intestinal, or isolated intestinal. After intestinal transplantation, graft-versus-host and host-versus-graft alloreactive T cell clones were followed in the graft, circulation and bone marrow using bulk TCR-beta CDR3 sequencing. To identify alloreactive clones, pre-transplant mixed lymphocyte reaction products were sequenced and compared with unstimulated pre-transplant donor and recipient T cells. The cohort enrolled some 24 intestinal transplant recipients, one of whom was a retransplant, and 3 patients without pretransplant specimens were excluded. Instead of going to the commercial service, samples from a few later patients were sequenced in-house on an Illumina MiSeq and processed with MiXCR. Anti-thymocyte globulin induction was given to all recipients, followed by maintenance tacrolimus and steroids for 3 to 4 years. A peak of at least 4% donor T cells among recipient peripheral blood mononuclear cells was the definition used for donor T cell macrochimerism. Beyond this particular receptor, the publication reports: High GvH to HvG T cell clonal ratios were observed in the allografts of patients with donor T cell macrochimerism. The conclusions were limited by the relatively low number and heterogeneity of the intestinal transplant patients. Peak levels of circulating GvH clones were associated with declines in HvG clones early after transplant. GvH clones were found in recipient bone marrow, and some of the GvH clones appeared earlier in ileal mucosa or blood, which is consistent with an intestinal mucosal origin.

After transplant, bone marrow was aspirated from the posterior iliac crest or from another site chosen by the physician. Libraries came from the immunoSEQ multiplex PCR assay. Adaptive Biotechnologies carried out high-throughput TCR-beta CDR3 sequencing of genomic DNA for most patients. Per the source publication's procedure: Adaptive's ImmunoSEQ software supplied the TCR sequencing data for around 19 patients, while MiXCR and VDJtools were used to process a few other patients. Because the origin of CDR3 nucleotide sequences shared between donor and recipient could not be assigned, those sequences were removed. Alloreactive clones required at least 2-fold expansion over unstimulated cells and minimum CFSE-low frequency of 0.002% (template counts) or 0.001% (read counts). Clones were considered mappable if detected in sequenced pre-transplant spleen, lymph node, or MLR CFSE-low populations of the donor or recipient. Cumulative frequency of alloreactive clones was calculated as a percentage of all sequences weighted by copy number. TCRdb took this table from immuneACCESS and kept in-frame rearrangements with V and J called. Such tables lack part of the clones; where checked against another copy, unresolved V genes explain under half of the gap, and the rest is unexplained. The V and J calls and the clone size are those of that table, but D and trimming were determined from the DNA. The sample profile shows almost 70,000 clones; roughly 92% of them were found once. 6.5% to 8.5% of the sample lies in the top ten.

The sample was bone marrow, taken 700 to 850 days after intestinal transplantation. The receptor's source is a human patient who received an intestinal transplant, so some T cells may come from the graft donor.

The DNA sequence is TGTGCCATCAGTAGGACAGAACCAGGGCCTAATGAAAAACTGTTTTTT. Its protein reads: CAISRTEPGPNEKLFF. The chain joins TRBV10-3 to TRBJ1-4; TRBD1 is a possible D gene, resting on 6 matching bases. The CDR3 has 16 amino acids, counting the end cysteine and phenylalanine. This entry keeps only the CDR3 DNA: 48 bases, framed from base 1. Sequences ENHRY (CDR1) and SYGVKD (CDR2) are obtained from the germline V gene. V lost 5 bases and J lost 3 bases; the stretch between them is 16 bases long.